This T cell receptor beta chain derives from a study of early T cells in non-severe SARS-CoV-2 infection (dated by TCRdb to the early 2020s). Study-wide context: Because TCR sequencing relied on bulk RNA taken from unsorted whole blood, pairing of alpha and beta chains was not possible. What the research found in general, with its limitations: Matching against VDJdb was skewed toward anti-spike CD8 responses, likely underestimated virus-specific expansions, and missed private and CD4 specificities.

Library creation used 5' RACE. The sequencing machine was a NextSeq 500. Unique molecular identifiers were attached to individual cDNA molecules in the TCR library protocol so that sequencing error and PCR bias could be corrected. Both TCR alpha and beta chains were sequenced, and tight co-correlation was observed between alpha and beta sequence abundances in each sample. In the source study's methods: Decombinator V4 was used to annotate TCR sequences for V gene, J gene and CDR3. Expanded TCRs were defined as changing significantly between any two time points under a Poisson model with p below 0.0001. TCR abundances were normalised to the total number of TCRs sequenced in each sample and reported as counts per million. TRAV1-2 paired with TRAJ12, TRAJ20 or TRAJ33 defined MAIT TCRs, while TRAV10 paired with TRAJ18 defined iNKT TCRs. VDJdb, accessed 1 November 2021, was searched for CMV, EBV and SARS-CoV-2 annotated TCRs, excluding TCRs annotated for multiple antigens. The public reads were quality trimmed at Q25 with fastp and then assembled into clones with MiXCR by TCRdb, keeping productive beta chains. Under each unique CDR3 protein, matching rows form one entry showing the most common genes and DNA. V and J calls and clone size were set by TCRdb, not the authors. This sample holds about 64,000 distinct CDR3 sequences; over 20% were observed only once. The ten largest account for about 15% of the sample.

This clonotype showed up just a few times. The specificity of this receptor is unknown. No per-base quality is available; no much larger clone lies one base away. A case-control design nested within a healthcare worker cohort in London, UK, was used, with weekly nasopharyngeal swab PCR tests and blood sampling performed. Between 23 and 31 March 2020, the week of the UK lockdown, healthcare workers were enrolled and then followed up weekly for as long as 16 weeks. For CDR1 and CDR2, the germline V gene lists SGHTA and FQGTGA. Unmatched junction bases come to 8, with V trimmed by 5 bases and J by 6 bases. From the cysteine through the phenylalanine, the CDR3 covers 17 amino acids. Only the CDR3 DNA is retained, 51 bases long and in frame from the first base.

The receptor was isolated from an adult who was a healthcare worker with PCR-confirmed SARS-CoV-2 infection or an uninfected control (not recorded which). Source: whole blood, taken at baseline. The sequence is built from TRBV7-3 and TRBJ2-2; 14 central nucleotides agree with TRBD2. The nucleotide sequence reads TGTGCCAGCAGCCCATTGCCGGGACTAGCGGGGGCCGGGGAGCTGTTTTTT. Its protein reads: CASSPLPGLAGAGELFF.